This T cell receptor beta chain stems from a study of chemoradiotherapy in HPV16-positive cancers. Findings of the study overall: Candidate HPV-specific clones and E7-related TCR motifs grew in tumor during treatment. The functional HPV-specific definition rests on just a couple of HPV16-positive patients. In HPV16-positive patients, HPV-responsive T-cell expansion tracked better recurrence-free survival.

Profiled with immunoSEQ multiplex PCR; TCRdb holds only in-frame clones, not every one. Among about 5,600 clones listed, 70% to 85% were seen once. The CDR3 has 14 amino acids. The germline V gene encodes CDR1 SEHNR and CDR2 FQNEAQ (reference sequence). The ends were cut back, 5 bases at V and 6 bases at J, with 11 bases in the middle. Points on this clone: The antigen remains unidentified.

Repertoires were sampled repeatedly during chemoradiotherapy. The chain links TRBV7-9 to TRBJ1-6; D not resolved. This specimen consisted of tumor tissue, obtained from a patient who underwent chemoradiotherapy. The source of this sequence is a human donor with HPV-associated anogenital cancer. As DNA, the CDR3 is TGTGCCAGCAGCCCGCCCGGGATTAATTCACCCCTCCACTTT. The encoded protein is CASSPPGINSPLHF.